The 12 T cell receptor beta chains below all came from one sample that was sequenced in a study of blood T cell repertoires in COVID-19 (dated by TCRdb to 2019 to 2021). The receptor library was made with the immunoSEQ multiplex PCR assay. The clones in this table, taken by TCRdb from immuneACCESS, are in-frame only. Not every clone is retained; where verified, under half of the shortfall comes from an unresolved V gene, and the cause of the rest is unknown. The sample includes more than 85,000 clones, with around 90% observed a single time. Of the sample, about 3.3% falls within the top ten clones. Sequenced input: peripheral blood. The receptors here all came from a woman aged 70-85 years with acute or convalescent COVID-19.

The rearrangement uses TRBV6-5 and TRBJ1-5; no firm D call. Per the germline V gene, CDR1 is MNHEY and CDR2 is SVGAGI. The CDR3 has 13 amino acids. V gave up 6 bases and J gave up 2 bases, with 8 bases separating them. CDR3 region: CASRADGNQPQHF. The CDR3 bases are TGTGCCAGCAGGGCCGATGGCAATCAGCCCCAGCATTTT.

CDR3 DNA sequence: TGTGCCAGCGCTAGACGGTCCTATGGTACGCAGTATTTT. Protein product: CASARRSYGTQYF. The J gene is TRBJ2-3, the V gene TRBV28, with D hard to call. CDR1 MDHEN and CDR2 SYDVKM come from the germline V gene. Trimming removed 8 bases from V and 8 bases from J, with 17 bases in between. The CDR3 is 13 residues long.

The chain links TRBV5-1 to TRBJ2-7; D is perhaps TRBD2 (6 bases). Trimming took 0 bases from V and 3 from J, leaving 10 bases between them. This CDR3 has 14 amino acids. Germline V CDR1 and CDR2: SGHRS, YFSETQ. DNA for the CDR3: TGCGCCAGCAGCTTGGTTCCGGGGGTCTACGAGCAGTACTTC. This sequence encodes CASSLVPGVYEQYF. Together with reference TRBV5-1 and TRBJ2-7, the CDR3 gives the full variable domain: KAGVTQTPRYLIKTRGQQVTLSCSPISGHRSVSWYQQTPGQGLQFLFEYFSETQRNKGNFPGRFSGRQFSNSRSEMNVSTLELGDSALYLCASSLVPGVYEQYFGPGTRLTVT.

Here the CDR3 reads CASSNWDNNTPADEQFF. CDR3 DNA sequence: TGTGCGTCAAGTAATTGGGACAATAATACCCCGGCGGATGAGCAGTTCTTC. The rearrangement joins TRBV30 to TRBJ2-1; the D gene is possibly TRBD1 (6 bases). Per the germline V gene, CDR1 is GTSNPN and CDR2 is SVGIG (reference sequence). This CDR3 region has 17 residues.

The genes are TRBV29-1 and TRBJ2-3; D is perhaps TRBD1 (5 bases). CDR1 SQVTM and CDR2 ANQGSEA come from the germline V gene. V lost 3 bases and J lost 1, with 5 bases in between. The CDR3 is made up of 12 amino acids. CDR3 DNA: TGCAGCGTTGAGACAGGCACAGATACGCAGTATTTT. Its protein product is CSVETGTDTQYF.

On this clone itself: Different DNA sequences within this sample yield the same CDR3. This chain connects TRBV6-6 to TRBJ1-6, with TRBD1 as a possible D gene (6 bases). V lost 8 bases and J lost 3, with 11 bases in between. From germline, CDR1 is MNHNY and CDR2 SVGAGI (reference sequence). This CDR3 is 14 amino acids long. The CDR3 is CASLRDIYNSPLHF. DNA of the CDR3: TGTGCCAGCCTTCGGGACATCTATAATTCACCCCTCCACTTT.

The chain combines TRBV5-6 with TRBJ2-1; TRBD2 aligns across 12 bases. This CDR3 is built from 14 residues. With V trimmed by 3 bases and J by 9 bases, 4 bases remained unmatched. CDR1 SGHDT and CDR2 YYEEEE come from the germline V gene. The CDR3 is CASSWTSGTREQFF. The CDR3 bases are TGTGCCAGCAGCTGGACTAGCGGGACTCGTGAGCAGTTCTTC.

The chain joins TRBV30 to TRBJ1-3, with no clear D. The V gene lost 8 bases and the J gene lost 0 bases, with 8 bases spanning the gap. The CDR3 covers 12 residues. Per the germline V gene, CDR1 is GTSNPN and CDR2 is SVGIG (reference sequence). CDR3 loop: CAGTGSGNTIYF. The DNA of the CDR3 is TGTGCCGGTACGGGCTCTGGAAACACCATATATTTT.

V gene TRBV7-9 combines with J gene TRBJ1-1; D not certain. Germline assignment: CDR1 SEHNR and CDR2 FQNEAQ (reference sequence). The CDR3 contains 16 residues. V was clipped by 5 bases and J by 1 base, with 17 bases between them. CDR3 nucleotide sequence: TGTGCCAGCAGCCCCGTCTCAGCGCAGCGGAACACTGAAGCTTTCTTT. Protein sequence: CASSPVSAQRNTEAFF.

For the CDR3, the DNA is TGTGCCAGCAGCCAACGACTAGCTAACGGGGAGCTGTTTTTT. Translation gives CASSQRLANGELFF. J is TRBJ2-2 and V is TRBV13; 7 bases align to TRBD2. Germline CDR1 and CDR2: PRHDT and FYEKMQ (reference sequence). The CDR3 sequence is 14 residues long. With V trimmed by 5 bases and J by 7 bases, 7 bases remained unmatched.

V and J are TRBV18 and TRBJ2-2; tentatively, D is TRBD1 (5 bases). CDR1 is KGHSH and CDR2 is LQKENI in the germline V gene. The CDR3 is made up of 14 amino acids. V dropped 2 bases and J dropped 1 base, with 5 bases sitting between them. The CDR3 bases are TGTGCCAGCTCACCAGACAGGAACACCGGGGAGCTGTTTTTT. It translates to CASSPDRNTGELFF. Full variable domain (rest looked up from reference TRBV18 and TRBJ2-2): NAGVMQNPRHLVRRRGQEARLRCSPMKGHSHVYWYRQLPEEGLKFMVYLQKENIIDESGMPKERFSAEFPKEGPSILRIQQVVRGDSAAYFCASSPDRNTGELFFGEGSRLTVL.

This clone was seen a single time. This chain joins TRBV4-2 and TRBJ1-2, with a tentative D call TRBD1 (5 bases). The V gene lost 7 bases and the J gene lost 0 bases, with 24 bases spanning the gap. The germline V gene encodes CDR1 LGHNA and CDR2 YNFKEQ. This CDR3 comprises 18 residues. The CDR3 here is CASTPGQDRGETNYGYTF. The CDR3 DNA follows: TGTGCCAGCACTCCGGGCCAAGACAGAGGAGAAACTAACTATGGCTACACCTTC.